These 20 T cell receptor beta chains came from one sample sequenced in a study of OX40 agonist ivuxolimab in advanced cancers. TCRdb's table, derived via immunoSEQ multiplex PCR, lists solely in-frame clones and lacks some. The sample yields roughly 91,000 clones, 80% to 90% seen once. The sequenced sample was CD4+ or CD8+ T cells sorted from blood, obtained in a trial of the OX40 agonist ivuxolimab. The receptors derive from an adult with an advanced solid tumor such as melanoma, head and neck, liver or kidney cancer.

This sequence joins TRBV7-2 and TRBJ1-4, with 8 bases aligning to TRBD1. V shed 5 bases and J 3 bases; nucleotides not matched to a gene: 5. The length of the CDR3 is 15 residues. Looked up from germline, CDR1 is SGHTA and CDR2 is FQGNSA. Here the CDR3 reads CASSVGQGSNEKLFF. The CDR3 bases are TGTGCCAGCAGCGTAGGACAGGGATCTAATGAAAAACTGTTTTTT.

The chain is built from TRBV5-5 and TRBJ2-7, with D unresolved. CDR1 is SGHKS and CDR2 is YYEKEE in the germline V gene (reference sequence). CDR3 length equals 13 residues. V lost 2 bases, J lost 2 bases, and 8 bases lay in between. The CDR3, as DNA: TGTGCCAGCAGCTTCCCCCCCACCTACGAGCAGTACTTC. Its protein product is CASSFPPTYEQYF.

V gene TRBV5-6 combines with J gene TRBJ1-4; D is ambiguous. Germline V CDR1 and CDR2: SGHDT, YYEEEE. The length of the CDR3 is 13 residues. V was pared by 5 bases and J by 5 bases, with 10 bases between. CDR3: CASSREANEKLFF. The CDR3 nucleotides read TGTGCCAGCAGTAGGGAGGCGAATGAAAAACTGTTTTTT.

This chain connects TRBV27 to TRBJ1-5; TRBD1 matches 8 bases. CDR3 length: 15 amino acids. CDR1 is MNHEY and CDR2 is SMNVEV in the germline V gene (reference sequence). The V gene end was trimmed by 6 bases and the J gene end by 2 bases; junction bases not matched to a gene: 6. For the CDR3, the DNA is TGTGCCAGCAGCCCCTCGACAGGGGGCAATCAGCCCCAGCATTTT. It is translated as CASSPSTGGNQPQHF.

The chain is built from TRBV19 and TRBJ2-2, with 8 bases identical to TRBD1. CDR3 size: 16 residues. The V segment lost 7 bases and the J segment 6 bases; nucleotides outside the gene matches: 13. Germline CDR1 and CDR2: LNHDA and SQIVND (reference sequence). Here the CDR3 DNA reads TGTGCCAGTACCTCAGGCGGGCAGGGGGCCCCCGGGGAGCTGTTTTTT. Encoded protein: CASTSGGQGAPGELFF. The variable domain in full, completed from reference TRBV19 and TRBJ2-2, reads DGGITQSPKYLFRKEGQNVTLSCEQNLNHDAMYWYRQDPGQGLRLIYYSQIVNDFQKGDIAEGYSVSREKKESFPLTVTSAQKNPTAFYLCASTSGGQGAPGELFFGEGSRLTVL.

The chain is built from TRBV4-3 and TRBJ2-2, with 7 positions matching TRBD2. This CDR3 is 15 amino acids long. The germline V gene has CDR1 LGHNA and CDR2 YSLEER. With 3 bases clipped from V and 6 bases from J, the junction kept 7 bases outside the gene matches. CDR3 protein: CASSQAGEMAGELFF. CDR3 nucleotide sequence: TGCGCCAGCAGCCAGGCGGGAGAGATGGCCGGGGAGCTGTTTTTT.

The CDR3 sequence: CASSTRSSSYNSPLHF. As DNA, the CDR3 is TGTGCCAGCAGTACCCGTTCGAGCTCCTATAATTCACCCCTCCACTTT. This chain connects TRBV27 to TRBJ1-6; D not certain. In germline, CDR1 is MNHEY, CDR2 SMNVEV (reference sequence). The germline V and J ends were trimmed by 5 bases and 0 bases, with 11 bases remaining between them. CDR3 length equals 16 residues.

The J gene is TRBJ2-5, the V gene TRBV30, with D tentatively TRBD1 (6 bases). Germline CDR1 GTSNPN, CDR2 SVGIG (reference sequence). The CDR3 consists of 13 residues. Trimming took off 3 bases at V and 6 bases at J, with 14 bases between the two ends. For the CDR3, the DNA is TGTGCCTGGAGGCGGACAGTTGAACAGACCCAGTACTTC. It specifies CAWRRTVEQTQYF. The full variable domain, completed using reference TRBV30 and TRBJ2-5, is SQTIHQWPATLVQPVGSPLSLECTVEGTSNPNLYWYRQAAGRGLQLLFYSVGIGQISSEVPQNLSASRPQDRQFILSSKKLLLSDSGFYLCAWRRTVEQTQYFGPGTRLLVL.

The rearrangement joins TRBV7-2 to TRBJ1-2, with 7 bases aligning to TRBD1. V lost 6 bases to trimming and J lost 7 bases; unmatched junction nucleotides: 11. CDR1 and CDR2 from the germline V gene are SGHTA and FQGNSA. This CDR3 is built from 14 residues. In nucleotides, the CDR3 is TGTGCCAGCAGGGAAGGGGGCGGGAATTTTGGCTACACCTTC. It encodes CASREGGGNFGYTF. Looking up the rest from reference TRBV7-2 and TRBJ1-2 gives the full variable domain: GAGVSQSPSNKVTEKGKDVELRCDPISGHTALYWYRQSLGQGLEFLIYFQGNSAPDKSGLPSDRFSAERTGGSVSTLTIQRTQQEDSAVYLCASREGGGNFGYTFGSGTRLTVV.

The V gene is TRBV7-2, the J gene TRBJ2-5; weak D call: TRBD2 (5 bases). The DNA end is a closer match to TRBJ2-7, so the J assignment may be wrong. CDR3 length: 13 amino acids. CDR1 and CDR2 (germline): SGHTA, FQGNSA. Here the CDR3 reads CASSYQRSYEQYF. CDR3 nucleotide sequence: TGTGCCAGCAGCTATCAGCGGTCCTACGAGCAGTACTTC.

Note on this clone: Other DNA sequences in this specimen translate into the identical CDR3. This sequence joins TRBV27 and TRBJ1-1, with TRBD1 matching over 10 bases. Germline V gene lookup returns CDR1 MNHEY and CDR2 SMNVEV (reference sequence). The junction had 14 bases not matched to a gene; V was cut back by 7 bases and J by 0 bases. The CDR3 has 18 amino acids. In DNA, the CDR3 is TGTGCCAGCACTCCGATCGGTCCGGGACAGGGGATGAACACTGAAGCTTTCTTT. Translating gives CASTPIGPGQGMNTEAFF.

V and J are TRBV29-1 and TRBJ2-2; D perhaps matches TRBD1 (6 bases). This CDR3 is built from 14 residues. The ends were cut back, 3 bases at V and 1 base at J, with 9 bases in the middle. Germline CDR1 SQVTM, CDR2 ANQGSEA. CDR3 bases: TGCAGCGTTGACAGGGGCCTGAACACCGGGGAGCTGTTTTTT. Amino acid sequence: CSVDRGLNTGELFF.

The chain links TRBV1 to TRBJ1-6; the D segment call TRBD1 is taken from the table without a DNA check. TRBV1 is a recognized pseudogene. CDR3 length: 14 residues. CDR3 DNA: TGCACCAGCCGAGACACTTTTTATAATTCACCCCTCCACTTT. Translation: CTSRDTFYNSPLHF.

This sequence joins TRBV30 and TRBJ1-2; 7 nucleotides line up with TRBD1. Germline V gene lookup returns CDR1 GTSNPN and CDR2 SVGIG (reference sequence). J lost 0 bases, V lost 3 bases, and 7 bases had no gene match. The CDR3 is 15 amino acids. Here the CDR3 reads CAWRAGGGPNYGYTF. The CDR3 bases are TGTGCCTGGAGGGCAGGGGGGGGTCCTAACTATGGCTACACCTTC. Complete variable domain (other parts from reference TRBV30 and TRBJ1-2): SQTIHQWPATLVQPVGSPLSLECTVEGTSNPNLYWYRQAAGRGLQLLFYSVGIGQISSEVPQNLSASRPQDRQFILSSKKLLLSDSGFYLCAWRAGGGPNYGYTFGSGTRLTVV.

The chain has TRBV28 and TRBJ2-2; D is perhaps TRBD2 (5 bases). Trimming removed 2 bases from V and 7 bases from J, with 8 bases in between. This CDR3 is built from 13 residues. CDR1 MDHEN and CDR2 SYDVKM come from the germline V gene. The CDR3: CASSLSGGGELFF. In DNA, the CDR3 is TGTGCCAGCAGTTTAAGCGGAGGCGGGGAGCTGTTTTTT.

This clone was seen just once. The chain has TRBV4-2 and TRBJ2-3; no clear D gene. Per the germline V gene, CDR1 is LGHNA and CDR2 is YNFKEQ. The CDR3 sequence is 15 residues long. V was clipped by 0 bases and J by 3 bases, with 10 bases between them. CDR3 sequence (DNA): TGTGCCAGCAGCCAAGATAATAGGGAAACAGATACGCAGTATTTT. Translated: CASSQDNRETDTQYF.

V is TRBV5-1 and J is TRBJ2-7; 9 bases align to TRBD1. This CDR3 region has 14 residues. Germline V gene sequence: CDR1 SGHRS, CDR2 YFSETQ. Germline trimming cut 1 base from V and 2 bases from J; bases unmatched to any gene: 1. This CDR3 is CASSLTGGTYEQYF. The CDR3 nucleotides read TGCGCCAGCAGCTTGACAGGGGGCACCTACGAGCAGTACTTC.

The chain links TRBV19 to TRBJ1-5; possibly TRBD1 for D (6 bases). Trimming left V 3 bases short and J 6 bases short, with 12 bases between. The CDR3 consists of 14 residues. Germline CDR1 is LNHDA and CDR2 is SQIVND (reference sequence). The CDR3 region has the DNA TGTGCCAGTAGTATTCCGGGGGCGGGTCAGCCCCAGCATTTT. Its translation: CASSIPGAGQPQHF. The full variable domain, its missing parts supplied by reference TRBV19 and TRBJ1-5, is DGGITQSPKYLFRKEGQNVTLSCEQNLNHDAMYWYRQDPGQGLRLIYYSQIVNDFQKGDIAEGYSVSREKKESFPLTVTSAQKNPTAFYLCASSIPGAGQPQHFGDGTRLSIL.

The chain recombines TRBV7-2 with TRBJ2-5; 10 bases agree with TRBD1. V gave up 5 bases and J gave up 1 base; unmatched junction bases: 4. Germline V CDR1 and CDR2: SGHTA, FQGNSA. The CDR3 is 15 residues long. CDR3: CASSTGQGGQETQYF. The CDR3 bases are TGTGCCAGCAGCACTGGACAGGGGGGCCAAGAGACCCAGTACTTC.

The chain employs TRBV30 and TRBJ2-7, with D perhaps matching TRBD2 (6 bases). The CDR3 length is 14 residues. The germline V gene has CDR1 GTSNPN and CDR2 SVGIG (reference sequence). The V end was cut by 0 bases, the J end by 4 bases, with 13 bases between. CDR3 protein: CAWSVGGAEYEQYF. CDR3 DNA sequence: TGTGCCTGGAGTGTAGGAGGGGCGGAGTACGAGCAGTACTTC.